A selection of T cell receptor beta chains follows, all from one sample in a study of blood T cell repertoires in COVID-19. This table comes from immunoSEQ multiplex PCR, and its TCRdb copy is limited to in-frame clones, with some not included. Of roughly 390,000 clones in the sample, 85% are singletons; the top ten hold more than 3%. Sequenced sample: peripheral blood. The receptors were gathered from a woman younger than 30 with acute or convalescent COVID-19. Each CDR3 is given with its conserved first and last residue. Fields, in order: D gene, V gene, clone size, J gene, CDR3 protein, CDR3 DNA. The D gene is left open where the match is weak. Rows may omit the clone size; those that give it use once, few, many or a size class.

-,TRBV28,-,TRBJ1-5,CASSSTGTNQPQHF,TGTGCCAGCAGTTCTACAGGGACCAATCAGCCCCAGCATTTT
TRBD1,TRBV6-5,-,TRBJ2-3,CASSSDRATTDTQYF,TGTGCCAGCAGTTCGGACAGGGCGACCACAGATACGCAGTATTTT
-,TRBV28,-,TRBJ1-6,CASSFRGGTLHF,TGTGCCAGCAGTTTTAGAGGGGGAACCCTCCACTTT
TRBD2,TRBV3-1/TRBV3-2,-,TRBJ2-2,CASSQVAALGEGNTGELFF,TGTGCCAGCAGCCAAGTCGCCGCTTTGGGGGAGGGGAACACCGGGGAGCTGTTTTTT
TRBD1,TRBV7-8,-,TRBJ1-4,CASSAGRQGTNEKLFF,TGTGCCAGCAGCGCCGGCCGACAGGGGACTAATGAAAAACTGTTTTTT
-,TRBV7-9,once,TRBJ2-7,CASTLSPVEQYF,TGTGCCAGCACCCTGTCCCCGGTCGAGCAGTACTTC
-,TRBV6-1,few,TRBJ2-5,CASSEALQGVLGLQETQYF,TGTGCCAGCAGTGAAGCGCTCCAAGGGGTTTTGGGGCTCCAAGAGACCCAGTACTTC
TRBD1,TRBV27,few,TRBJ1-2,CASRAWDSSNYGYTF,TGTGCCAGCAGGGCTTGGGACAGTAGTAACTATGGCTACACCTTC
-,TRBV19,-,TRBJ2-7,CASSIDRREQYF,TGTGCCAGTAGTATAGACAGGCGCGAGCAGTACTTC
TRBD1,TRBV7-8,-,TRBJ1-1,CASSSDRAGTEAFF,TGTGCCAGCAGCTCTGACAGGGCGGGCACTGAAGCTTTCTTT
-,TRBV3-1/TRBV3-2,-,TRBJ2-5,CASRRGRGIFGETQYF,TGTGCCAGCAGACGAGGGAGGGGGATCTTCGGAGAGACCCAGTACTTC
TRBD1,TRBV4-1,-,TRBJ1-5,CASSQDIRRRGRQPQHF,TGCGCCAGCAGCCAAGATATCCGCCGCAGGGGGCGGCAGCCCCAGCATTTT